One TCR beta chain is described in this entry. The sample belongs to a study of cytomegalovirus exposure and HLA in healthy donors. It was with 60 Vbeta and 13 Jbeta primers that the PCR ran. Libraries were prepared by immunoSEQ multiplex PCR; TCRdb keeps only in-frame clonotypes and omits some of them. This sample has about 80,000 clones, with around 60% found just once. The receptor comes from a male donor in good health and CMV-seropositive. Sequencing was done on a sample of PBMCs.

The CDR3 loop reads CASLFPMLADTEAFF. CDR3 sequence (DNA): TGTGCCAGCCTTTTCCCGATGCTCGCGGACACTGAAGCTTTCTTT. This sequence joins TRBV27 and TRBJ1-1; D remains ambiguous. The ends were cut back, 8 bases at V and 3 bases at J, with 19 bases in the middle. CDR3 length: 15 amino acids. Germline lookup yields CDR1 MNHEY and CDR2 SMNVEV (reference sequence).